This T cell receptor (beta chain) originates from a study of T cells in Graves' hyperthyroidism and ophthalmopathy. As concerns this clonotype: The antigen is unknown.

General study points: Clonotypes that were expanded in thyroid above 0.001 mostly appeared in blood too. Separating ophthalmopathy from stable hyperthyroidism was achieved by a 13 V-J model.

Amplification targeted TCR beta CDR3 regions from RNA transcripts. When the TCR CDR3 underwent first-round RT-PCR, the HTBI primer set was used. TCRdb ran MiXCR on the multiplex PCR reads and lists one entry per CDR3 protein. Of approximately 640,000 distinct CDR3 sequences in the sample, over 40% are singletons; the top ten hold roughly 6.5%. Germline V gives CDR1 SGHDT, CDR2 YYEEEE. The V gene lost 4 bases and the J gene lost 5 bases, with 19 bases spanning the gap. The CDR3 extends over 15 amino acids. Uncontrolled infection, other autoimmune disease, pregnancy or lactation disqualified patients from enrolment.

The source material was peripheral blood or thyroid tissue (not recorded which). The chain carries TRBV5-6 and TRBJ2-7, with D tentatively TRBD2 (5 bases). The clonotype comes from an adult man with Graves' disease, either hyperthyroidism or ophthalmopathy (not recorded which). The CDR3 loop is CASSSTGIDPHEQYF. As DNA, the CDR3 is TGTGCCAGCAGCAGCACCGGGATAGATCCCCACGAGCAGTACTTC.